These 11 T cell receptor beta chains were sequenced from one sample in a study of blood T cells in healthy people across ages. Sample-barcoded 5' priming and a J-beta primer mix drove a second PCR of 7 to 11 cycles. From the 5' RACE reads, TCRdb called clonotypes with MiXCR, one entry per CDR3 protein. Among about 1.4 million distinct CDR3 sequences listed, almost 60% were seen once. Sequencing used blood. All receptors come from a man aged 18 to 30 in good health.

This chain connects TRBV20-1 to TRBJ1-1; D gene unclear. V was shortened by 8 bases and J by 1 base, with 14 bases between the two germline ends. The germline V gene encodes CDR1 DFQATT and CDR2 SNEGSKA (reference sequence). CDR3 length: 13 amino acids. CDR3 residues: CSPLRIENTEAFF. Written as DNA, the CDR3 is TGCAGTCCCTTACGGATTGAGAACACTGAAGCTTTCTTT.

The J gene is TRBJ2-1, the V gene TRBV6-1, with 7 bases identical to TRBD2. V gave up 6 bases and J gave up 4 bases; unmatched junction bases: 9. This CDR3 has 15 amino acids. Germline values: CDR1 MNHNS, CDR2 SASEGT. Here the CDR3 DNA reads TGTGCCAGCAGCGCCGGGACTACTAATTACAATGAGCAGTTCTTC. Protein: CASSAGTTNYNEQFF.

The J gene is TRBJ2-1, the V gene TRBV11-2, with 9 bases matching TRBD1. Trimming removed 3 bases from V and 7 bases from J; junction bases left unmatched: 10. The CDR3 runs 16 residues. Germline CDR1 reads SGHAT; CDR2 reads FQNNGV. The chain's CDR3 is CASSFLGTGSRNEQFF. DNA of the CDR3: TGTGCCAGCAGCTTCTTAGGGACAGGGTCCCGAAATGAGCAGTTCTTC. Looking up the rest from reference TRBV11-2 and TRBJ2-1 gives the full variable domain: EAGVAQSPRYKIIEKRQSVAFWCNPISGHATLYWYQQILGQGPKLLIQFQNNGVVDDSQLPKDRFSAERLKGVDSTLKIQPAKLEDSAVYLCASSFLGTGSRNEQFFGPGTRLTVL.

V is TRBV4-2 and J is TRBJ1-1, with 9 bases fitting TRBD1. Germline CDR1 is LGHNA and CDR2 is YNFKEQ. With 0 bases clipped from V and 1 base from J, the junction kept 6 bases outside the gene matches. This CDR3 is built from 17 residues. The CDR3 DNA sequence: TGTGCCAGCAGCCAAGAATTGACAGGGGGTCGGAACACTGAAGCTTTCTTT. This gives the protein CASSQELTGGRNTEAFF.

The chain uses TRBV6-1 and TRBJ1-6; TRBD1 matches at 8 bases. Germline lookup yields CDR1 MNHNS and CDR2 SASEGT. CDR3 size: 12 residues. The ends lost 1 base at V and 14 bases at J; junction bases unmatched: 1. The CDR3 nucleotides are TGTGCCAGCAGTGAAGGGGACAGGACCCTCCACTTT. This gives the protein CASSEGDRTLHF.

This chain joins TRBV7-2 and TRBJ2-7; the D gene could be TRBD1 or TRBD2 (5 bases each). The V gene lost 5 bases and the J gene lost 6 bases, with 14 bases spanning the gap. Germline loops: CDR1 SGHTA, CDR2 FQGNSA. CDR3 length: 13 residues. The CDR3 is CASSRDLYIEQYF. CDR3 DNA sequence: TGTGCCAGCAGCAGGGACCTGTATATCGAGCAGTACTTC.

The chain's CDR3 is CASSQVTATDTQYF. CDR3 nucleotides: TGCGCCAGCAGCCAAGTGACGGCCACAGATACGCAGTATTTT. The chain carries TRBV4-1 and TRBJ2-3; D unresolved. The length of the CDR3 is 14 residues. Deletions cut 1 base from V and 2 bases from J, with 7 bases between. CDR1 and CDR2 from the germline V gene are MGHRA and YSYEKL.

V is TRBV11-1 and J is TRBJ2-7; D call uncertain. From germline, CDR1 is SGHAT and CDR2 FQDESV (reference sequence). This CDR3 comprises 16 residues. V lost 1 base and J 0 bases, leaving 13 bases between the germline ends. The CDR3 loop reads CASSLVGPASSYEQYF. The CDR3 DNA reads TGTGCCAGCAGCTTAGTAGGACCCGCGAGCTCCTACGAGCAGTACTTC.

CDR3: CASSRIAGVVENQYF. DNA for the CDR3: TGTGCCAGCAGCCGTATAGCGGGAGTGGTTGAGAACCAGTACTTC. The chain uses TRBV7-9 and TRBJ2-7; 9 nucleotides align to TRBD2. V shed 5 bases and J 10 bases; nucleotides not matched to a gene: 15. Germline V CDR1 and CDR2: SEHNR, FQNEAQ (reference sequence). The CDR3 extends over 15 amino acids. Combining the CDR3 with reference TRBV7-9 and TRBJ2-7 gives the whole variable domain DTGVSQNPRHKITKRGQNVTFRCDPISEHNRLYWYRQTLGQGPEFLTYFQNEAQLEKSRLLSDRFSAERPKGSFSTLEIQRTEQGDSAMYLCASSRIAGVVENQYFGPGTRLTVT.

This chain uses TRBV5-1 with TRBJ2-1, with D perhaps TRBD2 (5 bases). CDR3 length equals 16 residues. Trimming left V 0 bases short and J 7 bases short, with 17 bases between. Germline lookup yields CDR1 SGHRS and CDR2 YFSETQ. CDR3 sequence: CASSLAEEVPGNEQFF. CDR3 coding DNA: TGCGCCAGCAGCTTGGCCGAGGAGGTTCCTGGGAATGAGCAGTTCTTC.

This clonotype was counted between two and nine times. The CDR3 here is CASSDGGGGYEQYF. CDR3 in DNA: TGTGCCAGCAGTGATGGAGGAGGCGGCTACGAGCAGTACTTC. This sequence joins TRBV25-1 and TRBJ2-7; D perhaps matches TRBD2 (5 bases). Germline CDR1 MGHDK, CDR2 SYGVNS. The CDR3 contains 14 residues. V lost 3 bases and J lost 3, with 12 bases in between.